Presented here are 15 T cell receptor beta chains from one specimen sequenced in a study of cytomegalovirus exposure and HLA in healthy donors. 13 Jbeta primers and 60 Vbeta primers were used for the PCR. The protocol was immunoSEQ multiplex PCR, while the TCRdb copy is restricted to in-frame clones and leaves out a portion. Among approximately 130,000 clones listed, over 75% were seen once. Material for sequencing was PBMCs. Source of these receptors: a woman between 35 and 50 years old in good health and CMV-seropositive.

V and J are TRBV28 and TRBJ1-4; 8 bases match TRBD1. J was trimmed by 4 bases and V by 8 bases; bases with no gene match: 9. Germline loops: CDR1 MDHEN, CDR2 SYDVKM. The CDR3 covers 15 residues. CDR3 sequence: CASRGSTGVNEKLFF. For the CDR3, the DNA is TGTGCCAGCCGAGGTTCGACAGGGGTTAATGAAAAACTGTTTTTT.

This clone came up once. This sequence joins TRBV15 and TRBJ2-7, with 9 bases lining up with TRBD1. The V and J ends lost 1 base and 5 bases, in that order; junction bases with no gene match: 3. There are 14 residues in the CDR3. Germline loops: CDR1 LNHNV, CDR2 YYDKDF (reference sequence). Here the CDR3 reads CATSRGDRDDEQYF. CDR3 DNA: TGTGCCACCAGCAGAGGGGACAGGGATGACGAGCAGTACTTC.

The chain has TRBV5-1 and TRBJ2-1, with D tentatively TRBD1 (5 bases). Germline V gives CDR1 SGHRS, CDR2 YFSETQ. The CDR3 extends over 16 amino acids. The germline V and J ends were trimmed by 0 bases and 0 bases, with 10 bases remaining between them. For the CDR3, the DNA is TGCGCCAGCAGCTTGGTGGGGCAGAGCTCCTACAATGAGCAGTTCTTC. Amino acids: CASSLVGQSSYNEQFF.

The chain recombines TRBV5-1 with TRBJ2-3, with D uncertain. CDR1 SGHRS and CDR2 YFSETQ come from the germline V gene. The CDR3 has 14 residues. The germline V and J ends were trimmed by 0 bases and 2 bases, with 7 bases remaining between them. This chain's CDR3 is CASSLDRYTDTQYF. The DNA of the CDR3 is TGCGCCAGCAGCTTGGACAGATACACAGATACGCAGTATTTT.

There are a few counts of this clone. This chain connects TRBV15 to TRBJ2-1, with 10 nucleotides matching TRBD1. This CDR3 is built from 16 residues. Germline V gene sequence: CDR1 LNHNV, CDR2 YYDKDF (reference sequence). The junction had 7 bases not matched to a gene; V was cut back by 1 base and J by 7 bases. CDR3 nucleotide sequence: TGTGCCACCAGCAGAGCGACAGGGGGCCGAATGAATGAGCAGTTCTTC. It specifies CATSRATGGRMNEQFF.

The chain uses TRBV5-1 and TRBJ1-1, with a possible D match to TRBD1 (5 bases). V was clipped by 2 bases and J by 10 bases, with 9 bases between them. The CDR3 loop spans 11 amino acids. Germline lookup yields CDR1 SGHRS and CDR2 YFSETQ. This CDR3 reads CASSFQGGAFF. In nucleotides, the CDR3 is TGCGCCAGCAGCTTTCAGGGAGGAGCTTTCTTT.

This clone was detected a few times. CDR3 region: CSVAGTSQETQYF. The DNA for the CDR3 is TGCAGCGTTGCCGGGACTAGCCAAGAGACCCAGTACTTC. V gene TRBV29-1 combines with J gene TRBJ2-5; 8 bases match TRBD2. The CDR3 spans 13 residues. Unmatched junction bases numbered 2, after V lost 4 bases and J lost 1 base. The germline V gene encodes CDR1 SQVTM and CDR2 ANQGSEA.

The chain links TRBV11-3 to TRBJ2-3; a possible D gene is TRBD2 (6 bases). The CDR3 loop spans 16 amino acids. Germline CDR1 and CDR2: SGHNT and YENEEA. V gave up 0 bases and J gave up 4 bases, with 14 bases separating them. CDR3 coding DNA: TGTGCCAGCAGCTTAGATTGGGCGGGATCTGCAGATACGCAGTATTTT. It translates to CASSLDWAGSADTQYF.

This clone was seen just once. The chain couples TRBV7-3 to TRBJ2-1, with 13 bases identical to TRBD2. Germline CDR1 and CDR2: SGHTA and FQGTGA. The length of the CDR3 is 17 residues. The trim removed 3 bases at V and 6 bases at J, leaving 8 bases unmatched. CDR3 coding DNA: TGTGCCAGCAGCTTTTCCGGGACTAGCGGGACTCTCAATGAGCAGTTCTTC. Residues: CASSFSGTSGTLNEQFF. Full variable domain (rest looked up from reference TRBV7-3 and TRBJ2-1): GAGVSQTPSNKVTEKGKYVELRCDPISGHTALYWYRQSLGQGPEFLIYFQGTGAADDSGLPNDRFFAVRPEGSVSTLKIQRTERGDSAVYLCASSFSGTSGTLNEQFFGPGTRLTVL.

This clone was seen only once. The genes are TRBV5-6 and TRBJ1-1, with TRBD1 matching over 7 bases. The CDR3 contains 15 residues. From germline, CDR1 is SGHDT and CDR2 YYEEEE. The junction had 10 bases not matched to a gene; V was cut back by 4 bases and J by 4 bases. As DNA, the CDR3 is TGTGCCAGCAGCGGGGACAGTCACGAGGCCACTGAAGCTTTCTTT. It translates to CASSGDSHEATEAFF. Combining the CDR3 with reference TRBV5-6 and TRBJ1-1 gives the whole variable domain DAGVTQSPTHLIKTRGQQVTLRCSPKSGHDTVSWYQQALGQGPQFIFQYYEEEERQRGNFPDRFSGHQFPNYSSELNVNALLLGDSALYLCASSGDSHEATEAFFGQGTRLTVV.

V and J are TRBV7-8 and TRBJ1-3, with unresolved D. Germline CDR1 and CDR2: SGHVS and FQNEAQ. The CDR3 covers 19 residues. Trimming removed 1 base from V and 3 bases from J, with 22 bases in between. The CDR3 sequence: CASSLGSAWNSLVGNTIYF. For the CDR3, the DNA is TGTGCCAGCAGCTTAGGTTCGGCATGGAACAGCTTGGTTGGAAACACCATATATTTT.

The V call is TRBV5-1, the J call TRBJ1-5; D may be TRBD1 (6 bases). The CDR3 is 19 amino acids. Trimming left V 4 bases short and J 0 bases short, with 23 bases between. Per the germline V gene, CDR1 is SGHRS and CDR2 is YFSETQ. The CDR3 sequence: CASSSRDNGTLYSNQPQHF. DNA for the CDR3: TGCGCCAGCAGCAGCCGGGACAACGGTACCCTATATAGCAATCAGCCCCAGCATTTT.

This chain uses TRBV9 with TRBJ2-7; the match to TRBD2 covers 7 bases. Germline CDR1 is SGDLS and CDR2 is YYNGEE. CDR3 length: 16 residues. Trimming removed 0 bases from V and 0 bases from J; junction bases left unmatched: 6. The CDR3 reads CASSVGSGTISYEQYF. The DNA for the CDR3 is TGTGCCAGCAGCGTAGGGAGCGGGACTATCTCCTACGAGCAGTACTTC.

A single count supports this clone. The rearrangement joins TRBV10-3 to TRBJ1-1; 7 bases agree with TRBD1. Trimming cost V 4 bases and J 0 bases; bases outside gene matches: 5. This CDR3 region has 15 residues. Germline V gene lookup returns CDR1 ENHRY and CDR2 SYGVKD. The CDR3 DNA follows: TGTGCCATCAGTGGAACGGGACAGATGAACACTGAAGCTTTCTTT. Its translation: CAISGTGQMNTEAFF.

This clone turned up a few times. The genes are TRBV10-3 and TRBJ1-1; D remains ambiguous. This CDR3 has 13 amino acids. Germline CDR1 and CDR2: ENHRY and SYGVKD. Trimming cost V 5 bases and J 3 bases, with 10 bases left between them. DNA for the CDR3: TGTGCCATCAGTACTGAGGGAGACACTGAAGCTTTCTTT. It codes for CAISTEGDTEAFF.